The 27 T cell receptor beta chains given below trace back to one sample, sequenced in a study of cytomegalovirus exposure and HLA in healthy donors. The PCR employed 60 Vbeta primers together with 13 Jbeta primers. The protocol was immunoSEQ multiplex PCR, while the TCRdb copy is restricted to in-frame clones and leaves out a portion. The table lists about 200,000 clones, approximately 80% of them singletons. Sequencing was carried out using PBMCs. These receptors all come from a woman under 40 in good health and CMV-seropositive.

The chain couples TRBV2 to TRBJ1-2, with TRBD1 identical over 7 bases. With 5 bases clipped from V and 4 bases from J, the junction kept 7 bases outside the gene matches. Germline CDR1 is SNHLY and CDR2 is FYNNEI. This CDR3 contains 14 residues. The CDR3 DNA is TGTGCCAGCAGTCTCCGACAGGGTAGCTATGGCTACACCTTC. Protein sequence: CASSLRQGSYGYTF.

This chain joins TRBV13 and TRBJ1-1, with 7 positions matching TRBD1. V lost 2 bases to trimming and J lost 5 bases; unmatched junction nucleotides: 8. The CDR3 is made up of 15 amino acids. From germline, CDR1 is PRHDT and CDR2 FYEKMQ (reference sequence). The CDR3 DNA is TGTGCCAGCAGCTTAAGGGCAGGGGGTTTGACTGAAGCTTTCTTT. Its protein is CASSLRAGGLTEAFF.

This sequence joins TRBV29-1 and TRBJ2-1; the match to TRBD2 covers 9 bases. This CDR3 region has 15 residues. The germline CDR1 and CDR2 sequences are SQVTM and ANQGSEA. J lost 0 bases, V lost 6 bases, and 6 bases had no gene match. CDR3 sequence: CSVLFSGSSYNEQFF. CDR3 DNA: TGCAGCGTGTTATTTAGCGGGAGCTCCTACAATGAGCAGTTCTTC.

This clone was recorded a few times. The chain joins TRBV6-1 to TRBJ2-7; no reliable D call. The germline V gene encodes CDR1 MNHNS and CDR2 SASEGT. Deletions cut 2 bases from V and 6 bases from J, with 11 bases between. The CDR3 is made up of 13 amino acids. CDR3 bases: TGTGCCAGCAGTGAAAGGAGACTGCTCGAGCAGTACTTC. Encoded protein: CASSERRLLEQYF.

The chain recombines TRBV20-1 with TRBJ1-1, with D perhaps TRBD1 (5 bases). Trimming took off 3 bases at V and 5 bases at J, with 7 bases between the two ends. In germline, CDR1 is DFQATT, CDR2 SNEGSKA (reference sequence). The CDR3 covers 11 residues. CDR3 region: CSARGLTEAFF. The CDR3 DNA sequence: TGCAGTGCTAGGGGGCTTACTGAAGCTTTCTTT.

V is TRBV29-1 and J is TRBJ2-2, with 7 bases lining up with TRBD2. Per germline, CDR1 SQVTM and CDR2 ANQGSEA. The CDR3 is 13 residues long. V dropped 6 bases and J dropped 1; count of bases not matched to a gene: 2. The CDR3 protein is CSVASGNTGELFF. CDR3 sequence (DNA): TGCAGCGTCGCTAGCGGGAACACCGGGGAGCTGTTTTTT.

The chain combines TRBV7-2 with TRBJ1-3; D gene ambiguous. Trimming removed 4 bases from V and 3 bases from J, with 13 bases in between. Germline assignment: CDR1 SGHTA and CDR2 FQGNSA. The CDR3 is 15 residues long. The CDR3 DNA is TGTGCCAGCAGCTCACGGGCGGGAGGTGGAAACACCATATATTTT. Its protein product is CASSSRAGGGNTIYF.

This chain links TRBV5-1 with TRBJ2-5; 10 nucleotides match TRBD2. The CDR3 length is 16 residues. J lost 4 bases, V lost 4 bases, and 10 bases had no gene match. From germline, CDR1 is SGHRS and CDR2 YFSETQ. The CDR3 DNA reads as TGCGCCAGCAGCCCGGGGGTAGCGGGGGGCCCAGAGACCCAGTACTTC. It codes for CASSPGVAGGPETQYF. Filled out from reference TRBV5-1 and TRBJ2-5, the complete variable domain reads KAGVTQTPRYLIKTRGQQVTLSCSPISGHRSVSWYQQTPGQGLQFLFEYFSETQRNKGNFPGRFSGRQFSNSRSEMNVSTLELGDSALYLCASSPGVAGGPETQYFGPGTRLLVL.

The chain uses TRBV5-1 and TRBJ2-5, with 9 nucleotides matching TRBD2. The CDR3 is 16 amino acids. With 0 bases clipped from V and 4 bases from J, the junction kept 7 bases outside the gene matches. The germline CDR1 and CDR2 sequences are SGHRS and YFSETQ. The CDR3 region is CASSLEPAGGGETQYF. Here the CDR3 DNA reads TGCGCCAGCAGCTTGGAGCCAGCGGGGGGCGGAGAGACCCAGTACTTC.

The CDR3 spells CASSQEQGTISYNEQFF. In DNA form, the CDR3 reads TGTGCCAGCAGCCAAGAGCAGGGGACCATCTCCTACAATGAGCAGTTCTTC. The chain couples TRBV4-2 to TRBJ2-1; possibly TRBD1 for D (6 bases). The germline V gene has CDR1 LGHNA and CDR2 YNFKEQ. The CDR3 sequence is 17 residues long. The V gene lost 0 bases and the J gene lost 0 bases, with 12 bases spanning the gap.

The V call is TRBV5-1, the J call TRBJ1-1, with D possibly matching TRBD1 (6 bases). This CDR3 contains 14 residues. The V end lost 0 bases, the J end lost 4 bases, and 10 bases lay between the germline ends. The germline V gene has CDR1 SGHRS and CDR2 YFSETQ. The CDR3 nucleotides are TGCGCCAGCAGCTTGGGGGGGCGAGGCACTGAAGCTTTCTTT. As protein: CASSLGGRGTEAFF.

This chain links TRBV7-2 with TRBJ2-3, with D unresolved. This CDR3 has 14 residues. V was clipped by 0 bases and J by 3 bases, with 7 bases between them. Germline V gene sequence: CDR1 SGHTA, CDR2 FQGNSA. The CDR3 loop is CASSLAHVTDTQYF. CDR3 sequence (DNA): TGTGCCAGCAGCTTAGCCCATGTGACAGATACGCAGTATTTT.

V and J are TRBV13 and TRBJ2-5, with TRBD1 matching over 8 bases. CDR3 length: 14 residues. V lost 4 bases and J lost 1; bases outside the gene matches: 2. CDR1 and CDR2 (germline): PRHDT, FYEKMQ (reference sequence). In DNA form, the CDR3 reads TGTGCCAGCAGCTGGGACAGGAGCCAAGAGACCCAGTACTTC. Its translation is CASSWDRSQETQYF.

The rearrangement uses TRBV5-1 and TRBJ2-3, with D tentatively TRBD2 (5 bases). CDR1 is SGHRS and CDR2 is YFSETQ in the germline V gene. The CDR3 is 15 residues long. Trimming took 0 bases from V and 0 from J, leaving 8 bases between them. This CDR3 is CASSLARTSTDTQYF. In DNA, the CDR3 is TGCGCCAGCAGCTTGGCGCGGACTAGCACAGATACGCAGTATTTT.

The chain is built from TRBV6-5 and TRBJ2-7; 8 nucleotides agree with TRBD1. This CDR3 comprises 16 residues. CDR1 and CDR2 from the germline V gene are MNHEY and SVGAGI. The V and J ends lost 4 bases and 3 bases, in that order; junction bases with no gene match: 11. The CDR3 sequence: CASSSMTGVGGYEQYF. Here the CDR3 DNA reads TGTGCCAGCAGTTCTATGACAGGGGTGGGAGGCTACGAGCAGTACTTC.

This clone appeared a single time. The J gene is TRBJ2-7, the V gene TRBV30, with D perhaps matching TRBD2 (5 bases). V lost 2 bases, J lost 3 bases, and 8 bases lay in between. From germline, CDR1 is GTSNPN and CDR2 SVGIG (reference sequence). The length of the CDR3 is 12 residues. This CDR3 is CAWSTGSYEQYF. The CDR3 nucleotides are TGTGCCTGGAGTACGGGGAGCTACGAGCAGTACTTC.

This clone was detected only a few times. The CDR3 nucleotides read TGCGCCAGCAGCCAACCTTTCGGCGGGAGGGGCACAGATACGCAGTATTTT. Its translation: CASSQPFGGRGTDTQYF. The gene calls are TRBV4-1 and TRBJ2-3, with 9 bases matching TRBD2. J gave up 1 base and V 2 bases, and 7 bases lay outside the gene matches. Germline V lookup: CDR1 MGHRA, CDR2 YSYEKL. This CDR3 is built from 17 residues.

The chain joins TRBV4-3 to TRBJ2-5, with D perhaps matching TRBD2 (5 bases). V lost 1 base, J lost 5 bases, and 14 bases lay in between. This CDR3 contains 15 residues. Germline lookup yields CDR1 LGHNA and CDR2 YSLEER. In nucleotides, the CDR3 is TGCGCCAGCAGCCAAGCCTCCACTGGGGAGGAGACCCAGTACTTC. Translated: CASSQASTGEETQYF.

This sequence joins TRBV4-3 and TRBJ1-1; D not certain. The V end lost 0 bases, the J end lost 0 bases, and 11 bases lay between the germline ends. The CDR3 runs 16 residues. CDR1 and CDR2 from the germline V gene are LGHNA and YSLEER. Here the CDR3 DNA reads TGCGCCAGCAGCCAAGAGTTAGGGAGGTTGAACACTGAAGCTTTCTTT. It translates to CASSQELGRLNTEAFF.

The J gene is TRBJ1-2, the V gene TRBV28, with 9 bases lining up with TRBD1. With 4 bases clipped from V and 3 bases from J, the junction kept 6 bases outside the gene matches. This CDR3 has 15 amino acids. Germline V gene data show CDR1 as MDHEN and CDR2 as SYDVKM. CDR3 DNA: TGTGCCAGCAGTTCCCCCGGGACAGGGCACTATGGCTACACCTTC. It codes for CASSSPGTGHYGYTF.

The gene calls are TRBV5-6 and TRBJ2-1; D not resolved. Trimming removed 5 bases from V and 6 bases from J, with 21 bases in between. This CDR3 has 16 amino acids. Germline V lookup: CDR1 SGHDT, CDR2 YYEEEE. The CDR3: CASSLRRKLRANEQFF. CDR3 bases: TGTGCCAGCAGTTTAAGACGGAAACTAAGAGCCAATGAGCAGTTCTTC.

The chain joins TRBV7-9 to TRBJ1-1, with 9 bases lining up with TRBD1. The CDR3 has 15 amino acids. Germline V gene sequence: CDR1 SEHNR, CDR2 FQNEAQ (reference sequence). V was clipped by 3 bases and J by 3 bases; unmatched bases: 5. Written as DNA, the CDR3 is TGTGCCAGCAGCTTTGAAAGGGACAGGGACACTGAAGCTTTCTTT. Translating it yields CASSFERDRDTEAFF. The complete variable domain, with remaining parts taken from reference TRBV7-9 and TRBJ1-1, reads DTGVSQNPRHKITKRGQNVTFRCDPISEHNRLYWYRQTLGQGPEFLTYFQNEAQLEKSRLLSDRFSAERPKGSFSTLEIQRTEQGDSAMYLCASSFERDRDTEAFFGQGTRLTVV.

The J gene is TRBJ1-5, the V gene TRBV28; 7 bases are a match to TRBD1. This CDR3 comprises 14 residues. The V and J ends lost 2 bases and 9 bases, in that order; junction bases with no gene match: 7. Germline CDR1 is MDHEN and CDR2 is SYDVKM. In DNA, the CDR3 is TGTGCCAGCAGTTTAGGGACAGAAGGTAGGCCCCAGCATTTT. Amino acids: CASSLGTEGRPQHF.

V is TRBV5-6 and J is TRBJ2-5, with 10 bases that match TRBD1. The junction had 6 bases not matched to a gene; V was cut back by 1 base and J by 3 bases. The CDR3 has 16 amino acids. Germline V gene data show CDR1 as SGHDT and CDR2 as YYEEEE. CDR3 bases: TGTGCCAGCAGCTTGCTTTTGACAGGGGGCAAAGAGACCCAGTACTTC. Protein sequence: CASSLLLTGGKETQYF.

This clone appeared once. V is TRBV6-6 and J is TRBJ2-3; 11 nucleotides match TRBD1. CDR3 length: 14 residues. Losses at the gene ends were 6 bases for V and 3 bases for J; bases not matched to a gene: 2. Germline V gives CDR1 MNHNY, CDR2 SVGAGI (reference sequence). CDR3 nucleotide sequence: TGTGCCAGCAGCTGGGACAGGGGGACAGATACGCAGTATTTT. Encoded protein: CASSWDRGTDTQYF.

The chain is built from TRBV19 and TRBJ2-7; 10 nucleotides align to TRBD1. CDR3 length: 15 residues. J was trimmed by 5 bases and V by 1 base; bases with no gene match: 5. CDR1 and CDR2 from the germline V gene are LNHDA and SQIVND (reference sequence). The CDR3 region has the DNA TGTGCCAGTAGTATAGGCCGGGACAGGGGCCACGAGCAGTACTTC. The encoded protein is CASSIGRDRGHEQYF.

Concerning this clone: The same CDR3 arises from other DNA sequences in this sample as well. The chain combines TRBV5-1 with TRBJ2-3; no firm D call. The germline V gene encodes CDR1 SGHRS and CDR2 YFSETQ. Deletions cut 1 base from V and 3 bases from J, with 6 bases between. The CDR3 is 13 amino acids. In DNA form, the CDR3 reads TGCGCCAGCAGCTTGACCGGTACAGATACGCAGTATTTT. It yields the protein CASSLTGTDTQYF. Supplemented by reference TRBV5-1 and TRBJ2-3, the full variable domain reads KAGVTQTPRYLIKTRGQQVTLSCSPISGHRSVSWYQQTPGQGLQFLFEYFSETQRNKGNFPGRFSGRQFSNSRSEMNVSTLELGDSALYLCASSLTGTDTQYFGPGTRLTVL.